The 21 T cell receptor beta chains below come from one sample, sequenced in a study of blood T cell repertoires in COVID-19. Assay used: immunoSEQ multiplex PCR; TCRdb lists only in-frame clones, some missing. The sample has some 100,000 clones; 90% to 95% are singletons. Material for sequencing was peripheral blood. Receptors originate from a human donor with active COVID-19. The donor label of this sample is uncertain.

V is TRBV19 and J is TRBJ1-2; 7 positions match TRBD1. There are 16 residues in the CDR3. Germline V gives CDR1 LNHDA, CDR2 SQIVND (reference sequence). The trim removed 5 bases at V and 4 bases at J, leaving 13 bases unmatched. The CDR3 sequence: CASSELRGRRSYGYTF. The DNA for the CDR3 is TGTGCCAGTAGTGAACTTAGGGGGCGGAGGAGCTATGGCTACACCTTC.

The CDR3 coding sequence is TGTGCCAGCAGCCAATCACTAGCGGGGTCAAACAATGAGCAGTTCTTC. Translating gives CASSQSLAGSNNEQFF. V is TRBV3-1 (or the pseudogene TRBV3-2) and J is TRBJ2-1; 10 bases fit TRBD2. The CDR3 loop spans 16 amino acids. Germline V gives CDR1 LGHDT, CDR2 YNNKEL (reference sequence). The trim removed 2 bases at V and 5 bases at J, leaving 6 bases unmatched.

The gene calls are TRBV7-8 and TRBJ2-1; possible D gene TRBD2, 6 bases. Trimming removed 5 bases from V and 6 bases from J, with 17 bases in between. Germline CDR1 and CDR2: SGHVS and FQNEAQ. The CDR3 loop spans 15 amino acids. CDR3 protein: CASSPGDSAGNEQFF. The CDR3 coding sequence is TGTGCCAGCAGCCCTGGGGACTCGGCCGGCAATGAGCAGTTCTTC. Filled out from reference TRBV7-8 and TRBJ2-1, the complete variable domain reads GAGVSQSPRYKVAKRGQDVALRCDPISGHVSLFWYQQALGQGPEFLTYFQNEAQLDKSGLPSDRFFAERPEGSVSTLKIQRTQQEDSAVYLCASSPGDSAGNEQFFGPGTRLTVL.

This clone has only one observation. The chain carries TRBV6-2 or TRBV6-3 and TRBJ2-5, with TRBD1 matching over 11 bases. Germline-derived CDR1 and CDR2 are MNHEY and SVGEGT. The V segment lost 7 bases and the J segment 5 bases; nucleotides outside the gene matches: 15. The CDR3 runs to 17 residues. This CDR3 reads CASIPELRTGGRETQYF. The CDR3 nucleotides read TGTGCCAGCATCCCCGAACTTCGGACAGGGGGCCGGGAGACCCAGTACTTC.

The chain recombines TRBV2 with TRBJ2-2; D is uncertain. Germline CDR1 is SNHLY and CDR2 is FYNNEI. This CDR3 is built from 15 residues. The V and J ends lost 10 bases and 0 bases respectively, with 15 bases between them. The DNA of the CDR3 is TGTGCCAACGGCATCAGGAATACGAACACCGGGGAGCTGTTTTTT. Amino acid sequence: CANGIRNTNTGELFF.

Here the CDR3 reads CASSLIPSENYNEQFF. In DNA form, the CDR3 reads TGTGCCAGCAGCTTAATCCCAAGCGAGAATTACAATGAGCAGTTCTTC. The rearrangement joins TRBV11-2 to TRBJ2-1; D remains unclear. The CDR3 totals 16 residues. V shed 2 bases and J shed 4 bases, with 15 bases lying between them. Germline lookup yields CDR1 SGHAT and CDR2 FQNNGV.

J is TRBJ2-3 and V is TRBV5-1, with 14 bases aligning to TRBD2. Germline values: CDR1 SGHRS, CDR2 YFSETQ. After removal of 2 bases from V and 3 bases from J, the junction contained 5 bases not matched to a gene. CDR3 size: 17 residues. CDR3 loop: CASSFGLAGGQTDTQYF. CDR3 bases: TGCGCCAGCAGCTTTGGACTAGCGGGGGGCCAAACAGATACGCAGTATTTT.

V and J are TRBV21-1 and TRBJ1-2; the D call of TRBD1 is as the table states it, not checked on the DNA. TRBV21-1 is designated a pseudogene. The CDR3 spans 14 residues. CDR3 bases: TGTGCCAGCAGCAATGTGTCCAGGGGATATGGCTACACCTTC. It encodes CASSNVSRGYGYTF.

A single count supports this clone. This chain uses TRBV4-2 with TRBJ1-4, with 11 bases lining up with TRBD1. CDR3 length: 18 residues. The J segment lost 0 bases and the V segment lost 3 bases, leaving 6 bases of the junction unmatched. The V gene's germline CDR1 is LGHNA and CDR2 YNFKEQ. The CDR3: CASSQGQGVGATNEKLFF. The DNA of the CDR3 is TGTGCCAGCAGCCAGGGACAGGGGGTCGGGGCAACTAATGAAAAACTGTTTTTT.

CDR3 nucleotides: TGTGCCAGCAGCAAAGGCTCAGGGCGAGGGCGGGGGGGCCAAGAGACCCAGTACTTC. It encodes CASSKGSGRGRGGQETQYF. The J gene is TRBJ2-5, the V gene TRBV21-1; the D call of TRBD2 is as the table states it, not checked on the DNA. TRBV21-1 is deemed a pseudogene. There are 19 residues in the CDR3.

The chain is built from TRBV5-1 and TRBJ2-3, with TRBD2 identical over 13 bases. Per germline, CDR1 SGHRS and CDR2 YFSETQ. The CDR3 consists of 16 residues. V lost 3 bases and J lost 4; bases outside the gene matches: 5. CDR3: CASSSELAGGADTQYF. CDR3 nucleotides: TGCGCCAGCAGCTCGGAACTAGCGGGGGGGGCAGATACGCAGTATTTT.

This sequence joins TRBV3-1 (or the pseudogene TRBV3-2) and TRBJ2-3; 12 bases map to TRBD2. With V trimmed by 6 bases and J by 0 bases, 4 bases remained unmatched. The CDR3 extends over 16 amino acids. CDR1 is LGHDT and CDR2 is YNNKEL in the germline V gene (reference sequence). In nucleotides, the CDR3 is TGTGCCAGCAGTCTAACTAGCGGGGGGAGCACAGATACGCAGTATTTT. Residues: CASSLTSGGSTDTQYF.

The V call is TRBV19, the J call TRBJ1-5, with D perhaps TRBD1 (6 bases). V was cut by 3 bases and J by 0 bases, with 12 bases left in between. The germline V gene encodes CDR1 LNHDA and CDR2 SQIVND (reference sequence). This CDR3 is built from 16 residues. The CDR3 sequence is CASSILRDNSNQPQHF. The CDR3 DNA sequence: TGTGCCAGTAGTATCCTCCGGGACAATAGCAATCAGCCCCAGCATTTT.

This clone was recorded a few times. The chain recombines TRBV19 with TRBJ2-7, with D possibly matching TRBD1 (5 bases). Germline-derived CDR1 and CDR2 are LNHDA and SQIVND (reference sequence). The CDR3 length is 14 residues. V was cut by 5 bases and J by 5 bases, with 16 bases left in between. The CDR3 region is CASSSQPRADEQYF. In nucleotides, the CDR3 is TGTGCCAGTAGTTCTCAACCCAGGGCGGACGAGCAGTACTTC. Using reference TRBV19 and TRBJ2-7 for the parts outside the CDR3, the full variable domain is DGGITQSPKYLFRKEGQNVTLSCEQNLNHDAMYWYRQDPGQGLRLIYYSQIVNDFQKGDIAEGYSVSREKKESFPLTVTSAQKNPTAFYLCASSSQPRADEQYFGPGTRLTVT.

V gene TRBV5-4 combines with J gene TRBJ2-7; D may be TRBD2 (6 bases). CDR1 is SGHNT and CDR2 is YYREEE in the germline V gene (reference sequence). This CDR3 has 13 amino acids. The V and J ends lost 0 bases and 4 bases respectively, with 8 bases between them. The chain's CDR3 is CASSLGEEYEQYF. The CDR3 DNA follows: TGTGCCAGCAGCTTGGGGGAGGAGTACGAGCAGTACTTC.

Comments on this clone: At one of its ends the junction is not consistent with the germline gene, which may arise from a read error. V and J are TRBV7-7 and TRBJ2-5; TRBD2 is a possible D gene (6 bases). From germline, CDR1 is SSHAT and CDR2 FNYEAQ (reference sequence). CDR3 length equals 16 residues. In DNA form, the CDR3 reads TGTGCTAGCAGCAGAGGACTGGGGGGTTCTCAAGAGACCCAGTACTTC. Protein: CASSRGLGGSQETQYF.

This clone was seen a few times. The rearrangement uses TRBV5-1 and TRBJ2-7; 10 positions agree with TRBD1. Germline CDR1 and CDR2: SGHRS and YFSETQ. The junction had 7 bases not matched to a gene; V was cut back by 4 bases and J by 3 bases. This CDR3 contains 15 residues. The CDR3 nucleotides read TGCGCCAGCAGCCGGGGGACAGGGGTAAGCTACGAGCAGTACTTC. Its protein is CASSRGTGVSYEQYF.

The rearrangement links TRBV2 to TRBJ2-7; D call uncertain. The CDR3 runs 13 residues. Germline-derived CDR1 and CDR2 are SNHLY and FYNNEI. Trimming took off 7 bases at V and 3 bases at J, with 13 bases between the two ends. The CDR3 region is CASIRQTLYEQYF. The CDR3 nucleotides are TGTGCCAGCATACGCCAGACTCTCTACGAGCAGTACTTC.

The CDR3 DNA follows: TGTGCCAGTAGCATAACAGGGGGTAGCCCGAACACTGAAGCTTTCTTT. This translates into CASSITGGSPNTEAFF. The chain recombines TRBV19 with TRBJ1-1; TRBD1 matches at 8 bases. CDR1 and CDR2 (germline): LNHDA, SQIVND (reference sequence). The CDR3 consists of 16 residues. V trimming: 6 bases; J trimming: 1 base; junction bases outside the gene matches: 10.

This chain joins TRBV5-4 and TRBJ2-1; D may be TRBD2 (6 bases). With 4 bases removed from V and 7 bases from J, the gap between germline ends came to 18 bases. The CDR3 is 15 amino acids. The germline V gene encodes CDR1 SGHNT and CDR2 YYREEE (reference sequence). In nucleotides, the CDR3 is TGTGCCAGCAGCCCCCGGTCGGAGGGGTTGAATGAGCAGTTCTTC. This encodes CASSPRSEGLNEQFF.

This chain links TRBV28 with TRBJ1-2; 8 bases match TRBD1. The CDR3 is 16 residues long. The V gene end was trimmed by 5 bases and the J gene end by 3 bases; junction bases not matched to a gene: 11. The germline CDR1 and CDR2 sequences are MDHEN and SYDVKM. The CDR3 is CASSPPRQGRYYGYTF. In DNA, the CDR3 is TGTGCCAGCAGTCCCCCCAGACAGGGGCGCTACTATGGCTACACCTTC.